Described below is a single T cell receptor (beta chain) sequence and its context. Its antigen is as yet unknown. The data stem from a study of cytomegalovirus exposure and HLA in healthy donors. General study results and limits: Among donors in an Asian-associated ancestry cluster, a later analysis reportedly found fewer N-insertions than the roughly 730-donor mean.

The PCR used 60 Vbeta and 13 Jbeta primers. Clones were sequenced by immunoSEQ multiplex PCR, and TCRdb holds only the in-frame ones, with some missing. The table records 210,000 or so clones, about 83% of them present only once. Trimming left V 9 bases short and J 4 bases short, with 9 bases between. In germline, CDR1 is SNHLY, CDR2 FYNNEI. The CDR3 has 12 amino acids. J is TRBJ2-2 and V is TRBV2; TRBD2 is a possible D gene (5 bases). This receptor was taken from a woman in her forties or fifties in good health and CMV-seropositive. The sample taken for sequencing was PBMCs. This chain's CDR3 is CARSLVTGELFF. CDR3 bases: TGTGCCAGGTCACTAGTCACCGGGGAGCTGTTTTTT.